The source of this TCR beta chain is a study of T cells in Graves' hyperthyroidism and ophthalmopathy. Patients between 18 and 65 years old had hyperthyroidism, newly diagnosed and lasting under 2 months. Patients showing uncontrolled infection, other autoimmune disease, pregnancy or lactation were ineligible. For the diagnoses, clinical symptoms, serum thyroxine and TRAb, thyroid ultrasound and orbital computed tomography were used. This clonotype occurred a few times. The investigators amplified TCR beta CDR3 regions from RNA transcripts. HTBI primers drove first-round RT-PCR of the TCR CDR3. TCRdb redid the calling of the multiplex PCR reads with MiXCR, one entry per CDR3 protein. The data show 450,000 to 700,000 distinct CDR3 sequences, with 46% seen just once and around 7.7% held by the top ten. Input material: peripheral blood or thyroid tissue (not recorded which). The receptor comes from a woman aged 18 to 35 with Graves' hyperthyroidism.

The CDR3, as DNA: TGCAGCGTTGCGACAGACCACACAGATACGCAGTATTTT. This translates into CSVATDHTDTQYF. V is TRBV29-1 and J is TRBJ2-3, with a weak D call TRBD1 (5 bases). CDR1 SQVTM and CDR2 ANQGSEA come from the germline V gene. V lost 4 bases and J lost 2, with 10 bases in between. The CDR3 covers 13 residues.